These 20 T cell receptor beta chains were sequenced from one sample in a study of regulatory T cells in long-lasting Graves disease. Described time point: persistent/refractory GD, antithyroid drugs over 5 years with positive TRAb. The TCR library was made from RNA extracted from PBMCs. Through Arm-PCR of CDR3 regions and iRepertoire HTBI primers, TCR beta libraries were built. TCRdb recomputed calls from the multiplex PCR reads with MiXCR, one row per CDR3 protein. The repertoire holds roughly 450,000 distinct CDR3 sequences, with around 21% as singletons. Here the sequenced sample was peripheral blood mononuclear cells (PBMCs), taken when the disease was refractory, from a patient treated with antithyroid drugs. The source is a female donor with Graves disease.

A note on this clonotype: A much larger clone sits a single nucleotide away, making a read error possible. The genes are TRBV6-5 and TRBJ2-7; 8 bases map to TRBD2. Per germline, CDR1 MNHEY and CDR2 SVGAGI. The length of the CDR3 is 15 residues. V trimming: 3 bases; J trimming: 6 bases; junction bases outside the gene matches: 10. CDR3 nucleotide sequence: TGTGCCAGCAGTTATGGGACTAGGGTTATCTCCGAGCAGTACTTC. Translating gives CASSYGTRVISEQYF.

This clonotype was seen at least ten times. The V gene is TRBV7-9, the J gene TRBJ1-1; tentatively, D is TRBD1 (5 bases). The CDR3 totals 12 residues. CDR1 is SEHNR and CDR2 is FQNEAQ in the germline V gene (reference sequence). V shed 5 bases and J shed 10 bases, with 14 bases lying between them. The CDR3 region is CASSRGMGGAFF. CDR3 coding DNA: TGTGCCAGCAGCCGGGGGATGGGAGGAGCTTTCTTT.

The CDR3 here is CASWRGDEQYF. CDR3 DNA sequence: TGTGCCAGCTGGCGGGGGGACGAGCAGTACTTC. The chain employs TRBV27 and TRBJ2-7; TRBD2 matches 8 bases. J lost 5 bases, V lost 8 bases, and 2 bases had no gene match. Germline CDR1 and CDR2: MNHEY and SMNVEV (reference sequence). The CDR3 is 11 residues long.

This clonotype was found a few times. CDR3 residues: CASSYPPHEQYF. CDR3 nucleotides: TGTGCCAGCAGTTACCCCCCCCACGAGCAGTACTTC. V is TRBV6-5 and J is TRBJ2-7, with unresolved D. CDR1 and CDR2 (germline): MNHEY, SVGAGI. The CDR3 has 12 amino acids. V lost 2 bases to trimming and J lost 5 bases, with 7 bases between them.

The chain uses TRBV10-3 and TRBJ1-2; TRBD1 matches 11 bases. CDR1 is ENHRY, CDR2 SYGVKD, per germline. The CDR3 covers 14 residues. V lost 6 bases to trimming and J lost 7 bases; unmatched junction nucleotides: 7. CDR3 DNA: TGTGCCATCAGCCCCGGGACAGGGGGGGGTGGCTACACCTTC. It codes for CAISPGTGGGGYTF.

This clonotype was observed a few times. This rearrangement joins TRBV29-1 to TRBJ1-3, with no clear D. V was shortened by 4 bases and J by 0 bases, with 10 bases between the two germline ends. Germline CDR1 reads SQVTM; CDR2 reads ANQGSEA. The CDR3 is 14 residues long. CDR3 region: CSVVVRSSGNTIYF. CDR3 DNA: TGCAGCGTTGTGGTCCGCAGCTCTGGAAACACCATATATTTT.

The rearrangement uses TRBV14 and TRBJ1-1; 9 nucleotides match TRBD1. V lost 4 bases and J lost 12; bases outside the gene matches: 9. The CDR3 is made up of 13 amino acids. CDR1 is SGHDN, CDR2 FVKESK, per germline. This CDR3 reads CASSPRTGVTTFF. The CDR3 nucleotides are TGTGCCAGCAGCCCAAGGACAGGGGTTACGACTTTCTTT.

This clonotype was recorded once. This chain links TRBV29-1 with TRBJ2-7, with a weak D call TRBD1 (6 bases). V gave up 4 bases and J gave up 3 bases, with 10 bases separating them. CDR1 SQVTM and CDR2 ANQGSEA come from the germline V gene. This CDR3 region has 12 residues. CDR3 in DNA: TGCAGCGTTGGGTCGGACAGCTACGAGCAGTACTTC. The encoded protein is CSVGSDSYEQYF.

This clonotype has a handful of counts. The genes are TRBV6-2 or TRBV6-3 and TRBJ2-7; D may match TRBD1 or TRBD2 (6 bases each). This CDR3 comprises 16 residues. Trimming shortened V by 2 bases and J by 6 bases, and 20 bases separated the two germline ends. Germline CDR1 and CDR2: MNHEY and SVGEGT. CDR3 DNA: TGTGCCAGCAGTTACCCCAAGGGGGGCAACCCTCTCGAGCAGTACTTC. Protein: CASSYPKGGNPLEQYF.

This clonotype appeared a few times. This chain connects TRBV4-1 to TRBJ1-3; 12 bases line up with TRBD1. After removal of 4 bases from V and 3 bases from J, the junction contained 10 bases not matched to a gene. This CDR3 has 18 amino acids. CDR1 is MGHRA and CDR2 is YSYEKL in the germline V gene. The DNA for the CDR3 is TGCGCCAGCAGCCCGTTCCTGGGACAGGGGGCTCATGGAAACACCATATATTTT. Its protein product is CASSPFLGQGAHGNTIYF.

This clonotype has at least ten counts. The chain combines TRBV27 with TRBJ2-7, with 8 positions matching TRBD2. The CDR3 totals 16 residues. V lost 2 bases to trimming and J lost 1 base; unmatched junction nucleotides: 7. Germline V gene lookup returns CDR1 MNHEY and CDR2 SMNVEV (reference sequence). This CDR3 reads CASSLPSGSGSYEQYF. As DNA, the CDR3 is TGTGCCAGCAGTTTACCCAGCGGGAGCGGTTCCTACGAGCAGTACTTC.

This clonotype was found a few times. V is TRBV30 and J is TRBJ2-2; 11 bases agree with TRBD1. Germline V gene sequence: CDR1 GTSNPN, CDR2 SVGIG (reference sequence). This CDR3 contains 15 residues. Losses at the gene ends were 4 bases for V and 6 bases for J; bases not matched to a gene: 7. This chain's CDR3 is CAWKGGTGGAGELFF. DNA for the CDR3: TGTGCCTGGAAGGGCGGGACAGGGGGAGCCGGGGAGCTGTTTTTT.

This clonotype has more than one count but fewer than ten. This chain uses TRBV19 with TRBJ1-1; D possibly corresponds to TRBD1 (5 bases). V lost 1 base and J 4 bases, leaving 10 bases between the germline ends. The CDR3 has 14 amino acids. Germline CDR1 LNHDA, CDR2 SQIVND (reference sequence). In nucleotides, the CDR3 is TGTGCCAGTAGTATAGGTCAGGGAACCACTGAAGCTTTCTTT. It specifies CASSIGQGTTEAFF.

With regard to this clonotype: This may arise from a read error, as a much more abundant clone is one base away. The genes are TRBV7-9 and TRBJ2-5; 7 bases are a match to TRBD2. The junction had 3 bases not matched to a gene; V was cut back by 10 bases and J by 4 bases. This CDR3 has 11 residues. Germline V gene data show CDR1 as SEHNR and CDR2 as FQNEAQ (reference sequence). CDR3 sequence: CATGGGETQYF. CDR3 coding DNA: TGTGCCACGGGAGGAGGAGAGACCCAGTACTTC.

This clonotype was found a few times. The CDR3 spells CSARVSQGSNSPLHF. CDR3 in DNA: TGCAGTGCTAGGGTATCGCAGGGATCTAATTCACCCCTCCACTTT. J is TRBJ1-6 and V is TRBV20-1; D possibly corresponds to TRBD1 (5 bases). CDR1 and CDR2 (germline): DFQATT, SNEGSKA (reference sequence). This CDR3 region has 15 residues. V dropped 3 bases and J dropped 6 bases, with 15 bases sitting between them.

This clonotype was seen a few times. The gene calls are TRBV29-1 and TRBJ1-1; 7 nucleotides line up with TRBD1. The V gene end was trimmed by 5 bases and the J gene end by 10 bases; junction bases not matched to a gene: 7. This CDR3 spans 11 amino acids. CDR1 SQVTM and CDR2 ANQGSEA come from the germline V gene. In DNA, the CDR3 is TGCAGCGTTCAAAACAGGGGACGAGCTTTCTTT. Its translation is CSVQNRGRAFF.

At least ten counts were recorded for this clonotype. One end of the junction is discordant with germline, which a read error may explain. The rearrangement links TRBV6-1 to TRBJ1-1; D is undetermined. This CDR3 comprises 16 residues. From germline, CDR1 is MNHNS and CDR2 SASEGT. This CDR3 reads CASREASWGAYTEAFF. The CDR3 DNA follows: TGTGCCAGCCGTGAGGCCTCCTGGGGAGCCTACACTGAAGCTTTCTTT.

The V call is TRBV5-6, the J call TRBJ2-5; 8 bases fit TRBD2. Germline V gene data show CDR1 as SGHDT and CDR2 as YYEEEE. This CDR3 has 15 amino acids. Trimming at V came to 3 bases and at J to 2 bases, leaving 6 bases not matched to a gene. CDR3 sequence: CASSSGLARQETQYF. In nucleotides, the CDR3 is TGTGCCAGCAGCTCTGGACTAGCTCGGCAAGAGACCCAGTACTTC.

CDR3 sequence: CASTGTRMEAFF. CDR3 nucleotides: TGTGCCAGCACCGGCACCCGGATGGAAGCTTTCTTT. This chain links TRBV7-9 with TRBJ1-1; no reliable D call. V lost 7 bases, J lost 8 bases, and 14 bases lay in between. The CDR3 extends over 12 amino acids. Germline V gene data show CDR1 as SEHNR and CDR2 as FQNEAQ (reference sequence).

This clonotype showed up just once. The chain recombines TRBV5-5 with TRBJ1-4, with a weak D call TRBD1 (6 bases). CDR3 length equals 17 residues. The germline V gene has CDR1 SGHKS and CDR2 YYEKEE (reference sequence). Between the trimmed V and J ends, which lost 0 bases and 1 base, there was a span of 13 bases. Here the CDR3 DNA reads TGTGCCAGCAGCTTGGTTCATGGGGGACAAACTAATGAAAAACTGTTTTTT. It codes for CASSLVHGGQTNEKLFF.